This TCR beta chain was obtained from a study of blood T cell repertoires in COVID-19. Clones were read by immunoSEQ multiplex PCR, and TCRdb kept only the in-frame ones, dropping some. Found here are some 360,000 clones, more than 70% of them singletons; the top ten hold 3% to 4.5%. V was clipped by 4 bases and J by 3 bases; unmatched bases: 17. Germline V lookup: CDR1 SGHTA, CDR2 FQGNSA. The CDR3 sequence is 18 residues long. Recruited during active infection, patients (from Seattle) were subsequently followed longitudinally. The sample taken for sequencing was peripheral blood. The sequence derives from a woman in her sixties with COVID-19, enrolled during active disease. The V gene is TRBV7-2, the J gene TRBJ1-2; 7 bases agree with TRBD1. CDR3 region: CASSSPRGEWRRDYGYTF. The CDR3 DNA follows: TGTGCCAGCAGCTCCCCCAGGGGGGAGTGGCGGCGCGACTATGGCTACACCTTC.